A selection of T cell receptor beta chains follows, all from one sample in a study of neurological immune-mediated disorders. TCRdb re-called the 5' RACE reads through MiXCR, storing one row per CDR3 protein. The sample holds more than 75,000 distinct CDR3 sequences; about 5.5% are singletons and the top ten take roughly 2.4%. The specimen sequenced was PBMCs. These receptors all come from a woman younger than 45 with multiple sclerosis. Each CDR3 is given with its conserved first and last residue. A D gene is named only where the DNA matches it firmly. Clone size is stated in some rows and not others, as once, few, many or a class when expanded.

TRBD2	TRBV20-1	many	TRBJ2-1	TGCAGTGCTTTTGTTAGCGGGAGGGCCCGCAATGAGCAGTTCTTC	CSAFVSGRARNEQFF
-	TRBV19	many	TRBJ2-7	TGTGCCAGTAGTCCCGGGACAAGGGGCGGGTACGAGCAGTACTTC	CASSPGTRGGYEQYF
-	TRBV20-1	many	TRBJ2-4	TGCAGTGCTAGAGACACGAACAGGGACGGGGCAGCCAAAAACATTCAGTACTTC	CSARDTNRDGAAKNIQYF
TRBD1	TRBV20-1	many	TRBJ2-1	TGCAGTGCTAGCCCCGCGTTGGGACAGGGATCCCTAAGCTCCTACAATGAGCAGTTCTTC	CSASPALGQGSLSSYNEQFF
TRBD2	TRBV20-1	many	TRBJ2-5	TGCAGTGCTAGAGACGGACTAGCGGGAGGTCTTGAGACCCAGTACTTC	CSARDGLAGGLETQYF
TRBD2	TRBV20-1	many	TRBJ2-1	TGCAGTAGGCTTAGAGCGGGGTCGGAGAACAATGAGCAGTTCTTC	CSRLRAGSENNEQFF
-	TRBV12-3/TRBV12-4	many	TRBJ1-2	TGTGCCAGCAGTCCCGGGCCGGGGAACGGCTACACCTTC	CASSPGPGNGYTF
TRBD1	TRBV5-6	many	TRBJ2-5	TGTGCCAGCAGCCCCGGGACAGGGGCCGTGGGGCAAGAGACCCAGTACTTC	CASSPGTGAVGQETQYF
-	TRBV29-1	many	TRBJ1-1	TGCAGCGCTCTCCAGGGGCCCTATGAAGCTTTCTTT	CSALQGPYEAFF
-	TRBV18	few	TRBJ2-2	TGTGCCAGCTCACCAGAGGAGGCAGAGCTGTTTTTT	CASSPEEAELFF
TRBD2	TRBV7-9	many	TRBJ2-1	TGTGCCAGCAGCTTAAGTACTAGCGGGCAAAACAATGAGCAGTTCTTC	CASSLSTSGQNNEQFF
TRBD1	TRBV20-1	-	TRBJ1-5	TGCAGTGCTACCGACAGGGATGGGCAGCCCCAGCATTTT	CSATDRDGQPQHF
-	TRBV6-1	few	TRBJ1-2	TGTGCCAGCCGACCGGAGTATGGCTACACCTTC	CASRPEYGYTF
-	TRBV3-1	few	TRBJ1-4	TGTGCCAGCAGCCTCTCGGCTAATGAAAAACTGTTTTTT	CASSLSANEKLFF
-	TRBV27	-	TRBJ1-3	TGTGCCAGCAGTTTCAGGCAGGGAGTCGGAAACACCATATATTTT	CASSFRQGVGNTIYF
-	TRBV6-1	many	TRBJ1-5	TGTGCCAGCACCAAAGGACAGCCTAATCAGCCCCAGCATTTT	CASTKGQPNQPQHF
TRBD2	TRBV20-1	many	TRBJ2-1	TGCAGCGCCGGGGCTAGCGGGAGGCAGAGCGGTGAGCAGTTCTTC	CSAGASGRQSGEQFF
-	TRBV20-1	-	TRBJ2-7	TGCAGTGCTAGGGCCGTCTTTACTTACGAGCAGTACTTC	CSARAVFTYEQYF
-	TRBV27	many	TRBJ2-3	TGTGCCAGCAGTTTCGGAAGCACAGATACGCAGTATTTT	CASSFGSTDTQYF
TRBD2	TRBV7-6	many	TRBJ2-7	TGTGCCAGCAGCTTAAAGGCGGGAGCCTCCGAGCAGTACTTC	CASSLKAGASEQYF
-	TRBV20-1	-	TRBJ1-2	TGCAGTGCTAGAGATAGCAGAGGGTTTGGCTATGGCTACACCTTC	CSARDSRGFGYGYTF
-	TRBV20-1	few	TRBJ2-5	TGCAGTGATAGGCGGGACAACCAAGAGACCCAGTACTTC	CSDRRDNQETQYF
-	TRBV28	-	TRBJ2-7	TGTGCCAGCAGTGACAAGGGACGAGAGCAGTACTTC	CASSDKGREQYF
-	TRBV5-1	many	TRBJ2-3	TGCGCCAGCCTCTCCTATGATAATACGCAGTATTTT	CASLSYDNTQYF
TRBD2	TRBV2	-	TRBJ2-5	TGTGCCAGCAGTGAAGAAGCGGGGGCCTCCGAGACCCAGTACTTC	CASSEEAGASETQYF
-	TRBV5-1	-	TRBJ2-3	TGCGCCAGCAGCTTGGACGGAAACGGGGCAGATACGCAGTATTTT	CASSLDGNGADTQYF
TRBD2	TRBV5-1	many	TRBJ2-3	TGCGCCAGCAGCTCGGCGGGGGGTACAGATACGCAGTATTTT	CASSSAGGTDTQYF
-	TRBV18	many	TRBJ1-1	TGTGCCAGCTCACTAGACGGGGTCACTGAAGCTTTCTTT	CASSLDGVTEAFF
TRBD2	TRBV12-3/TRBV12-4	few	TRBJ2-1	TGTGCCAGCACTCCCGCAGCGGGGCGGAACTACAATGAGCAGTTCTTC	CASTPAAGRNYNEQFF
-	TRBV6-6	many	TRBJ2-7	TGTGCCAGCACCTACAGGGAGATCTACGAGCAGTACTTC	CASTYREIYEQYF
TRBD2	TRBV20-1	many	TRBJ2-7	TGCAGTGCTAGAAGACTAGCGGGAGTCGGAGAGCAGTACTTC	CSARRLAGVGEQYF
-	TRBV5-1	many	TRBJ2-7	TGCGCCAGCAGCTTGTCTAACAACAACGAGCAGTACTTC	CASSLSNNNEQYF
-	TRBV20-1	many	TRBJ2-5	TGCAGTGCTAGCCATCAAGAGACCCAGTACTTC	CSASHQETQYF
-	TRBV18	many	TRBJ2-3	TGTGCCAGCTCACCGAAAGAGGGAACGGTAGATACGCAGTATTTT	CASSPKEGTVDTQYF
-	TRBV9	many	TRBJ2-7	TGTGCCAGCAGCGTAGCTTCCGGACCCCTGACCTACGAGCAGTACTTC	CASSVASGPLTYEQYF
TRBD2	TRBV28	many	TRBJ2-3	TGTGCCAGCAGTTTAGTCACTAGCGGGGGGAGCACAGATACGCAGTATTTT	CASSLVTSGGSTDTQYF
TRBD1	TRBV5-1	few	TRBJ2-5	TGCGCCAGCAGCGCCGACAGGGGAGAGACCCAGTACTTC	CASSADRGETQYF
TRBD2	TRBV4-1	-	TRBJ2-7	TGCGCCAGCAGCCAAGATGAGGTTTTAGCGGGGGACACCTACGAGCAGTACTTC	CASSQDEVLAGDTYEQYF
-	TRBV3-1	-	TRBJ2-2	TGTGCCAGCAGCCAAGCTTCCGGGACCGGGGAGCTGTTTTTT	CASSQASGTGELFF
-	TRBV10-3	many	TRBJ1-1	TGTGCCATCAGTCCGAGTGGGCTCGAGACTTTCTTT	CAISPSGLETFF
TRBD2	TRBV7-2	many	TRBJ2-3	TGTGCCAGCAGTCTTAGCGGGAGGTCGGTAGATACGCAGTATTTT	CASSLSGRSVDTQYF
TRBD2	TRBV20-1	many	TRBJ2-3	TGCAGTGCGGTAGACGGACTAGCGGCAGATACGCAGTATTTT	CSAVDGLAADTQYF
TRBD2	TRBV6-5	many	TRBJ2-1	TGTGCCAGCAGTACTCTAGCGGGAGTCCACAATGAGCAGTTCTTC	CASSTLAGVHNEQFF
TRBD2	TRBV12-3/TRBV12-4	many	TRBJ2-1	TGTGCCAGCAGTTCCAACAGACTAGCGGGGTATGAGCAGTTCTTC	CASSSNRLAGYEQFF
TRBD1	TRBV10-2	many	TRBJ1-4	TGCGCCAGCAGTGAGACAGGGGGGGAAAAACTGTTTTTT	CASSETGGEKLFF
-	TRBV5-6	many	TRBJ1-1	TGTGCCAGCAGCGCGGTTAACACTGAAGCTTTCTTT	CASSAVNTEAFF
-	TRBV24-1	many	TRBJ2-3	TGTGCCACCTCGGAGGCGGGTTCTAGCACAGATACGCAGTATTTT	CATSEAGSSTDTQYF
-	TRBV15	many	TRBJ2-5	TGTGCCACCAGCAGAGCTCTGGGGATTACGGAAGTGACCCAGTACTTC	CATSRALGITEVTQYF
-	TRBV27	many	TRBJ2-2	TGTGCCAGCAGTAAAGTACGGGACTCCCGTGGGGCGCCCGGGGAGCTGTTTTTT	CASSKVRDSRGAPGELFF
-	TRBV5-6	few	TRBJ2-1	TGTGCCAGCAGCTTGGCGACGGGAACCTCCTACAATGAGCAGTTCTTC	CASSLATGTSYNEQFF
-	TRBV7-3	many	TRBJ2-3	TGTGCCAGCAGCTTAATGGTGACAGGCCCCACAGATACGCAGTATTTT	CASSLMVTGPTDTQYF
TRBD2	TRBV20-1	many	TRBJ2-1	TGCAGTGCTAGACCTCTAGCGGGAGGGAGCGATGAGCAGTTCTTC	CSARPLAGGSDEQFF
TRBD1	TRBV5-6	-	TRBJ2-1	TGTGCCAGCAGCTCTACAGGGGGCTCCTACAATGAGCAGTTCTTC	CASSSTGGSYNEQFF
-	TRBV3-1	few	TRBJ1-2	TGTGACAGCAGCAAAGAGCCAGGCGGCTACACCTTC	CDSSKEPGGYTF
TRBD1	TRBV12-3/TRBV12-4	many	TRBJ2-7	TGTGCCAGGCCGCCGCCGGGACAGCCCTACGAGCAGTACTTC	CARPPPGQPYEQYF
-	TRBV5-1	many	TRBJ2-1	TGCGCCAGCAGCTTATACAATGAGCAGTTCTTC	CASSLYNEQFF
-	TRBV28	many	TRBJ1-1	TGTGCCAGCAGTTTATTCGCCACCGGAAAACCGGAAGCTTTCTTT	CASSLFATGKPEAFF
TRBD2	TRBV29-1	many	TRBJ2-1	TGCAGCGTTATAGCGGGACCTACCTACAATGAGCAGTTCTTC	CSVIAGPTYNEQFF
TRBD2	TRBV3-1	-	TRBJ2-1	TGTGCCAGCAGCTTGCGTCGCGGGAGGGGTTACAATGAGCAGTTCTTC	CASSLRRGRGYNEQFF